At least ten counts were recorded for the clone carrying this T cell receptor (beta chain). Its target is unknown. The library protocol tagged individual cDNA molecules with unique molecular identifiers. TCRdb called the 5' RACE reads again in MiXCR, with one record for every CDR3 protein. Counted here are some 40,000 distinct CDR3 sequences, around 5.8% occurring once; the ten biggest clones make up roughly 4%. This CDR3 contains 13 residues. CDR1 WNHNN and CDR2 SYGVQD come from the germline V gene (reference sequence). Trimming cost V 0 bases and J 8 bases, with 10 bases left between them. These data come from a study of early T cells in non-severe SARS-CoV-2 infection. Study overall: Chains were unpaired, as sequencing was done on bulk RNA from unsorted whole blood.

Study results and limitations: Anti-spike CD8 responses were favored by VDJdb matching, which missed private and CD4 specificities.

The input for sequencing was whole blood, taken at baseline. The rearrangement links TRBV10-1 to TRBJ1-1; D might be TRBD1 (5 bases). The receptor was derived from an adult who was a healthcare worker with PCR-confirmed SARS-CoV-2 infection or an uninfected control (not recorded which). CDR3 residues: CASSESGAEEAFF. CDR3 nucleotide sequence: TGCGCCAGCAGTGAGTCAGGGGCGGAAGAAGCTTTCTTT.